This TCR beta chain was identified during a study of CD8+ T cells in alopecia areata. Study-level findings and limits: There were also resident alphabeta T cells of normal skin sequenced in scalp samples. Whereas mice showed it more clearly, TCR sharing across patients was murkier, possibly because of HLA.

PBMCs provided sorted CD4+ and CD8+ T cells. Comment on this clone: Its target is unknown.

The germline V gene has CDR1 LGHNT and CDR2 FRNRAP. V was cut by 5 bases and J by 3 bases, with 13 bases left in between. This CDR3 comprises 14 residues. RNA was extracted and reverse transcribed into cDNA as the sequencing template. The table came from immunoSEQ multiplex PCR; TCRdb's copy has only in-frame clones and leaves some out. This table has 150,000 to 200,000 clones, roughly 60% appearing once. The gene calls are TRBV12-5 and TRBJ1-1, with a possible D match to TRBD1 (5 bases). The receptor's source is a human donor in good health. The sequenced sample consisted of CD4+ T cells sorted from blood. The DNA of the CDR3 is TGTGCTAGTGGTCGGGGGATAGGGTACACTGAAGCTTTCTTT. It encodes CASGRGIGYTEAFF.